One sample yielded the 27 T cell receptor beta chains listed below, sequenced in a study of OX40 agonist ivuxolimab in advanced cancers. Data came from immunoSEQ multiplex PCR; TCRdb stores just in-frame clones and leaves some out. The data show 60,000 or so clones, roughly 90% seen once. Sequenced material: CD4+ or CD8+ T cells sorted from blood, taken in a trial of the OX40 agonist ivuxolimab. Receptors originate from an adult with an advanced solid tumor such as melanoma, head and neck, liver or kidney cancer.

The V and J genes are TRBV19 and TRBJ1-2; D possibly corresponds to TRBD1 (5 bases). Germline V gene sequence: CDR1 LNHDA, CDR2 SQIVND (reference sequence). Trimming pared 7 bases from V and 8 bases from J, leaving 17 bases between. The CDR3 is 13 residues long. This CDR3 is CASTVTGLGGYTF. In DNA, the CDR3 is TGTGCCAGTACCGTTACAGGCCTAGGGGGCTACACCTTC. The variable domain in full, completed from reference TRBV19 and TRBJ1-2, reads DGGITQSPKYLFRKEGQNVTLSCEQNLNHDAMYWYRQDPGQGLRLIYYSQIVNDFQKGDIAEGYSVSREKKESFPLTVTSAQKNPTAFYLCASTVTGLGGYTFGSGTRLTVV.

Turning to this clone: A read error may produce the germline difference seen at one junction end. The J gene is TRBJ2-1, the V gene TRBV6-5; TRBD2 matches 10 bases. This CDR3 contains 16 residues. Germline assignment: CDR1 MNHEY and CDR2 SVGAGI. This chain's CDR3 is CATSSAGGGPYNEQFF. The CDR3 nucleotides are TGTGCCACCAGTTCAGCGGGAGGGGGGCCCTACAATGAGCAGTTCTTC.

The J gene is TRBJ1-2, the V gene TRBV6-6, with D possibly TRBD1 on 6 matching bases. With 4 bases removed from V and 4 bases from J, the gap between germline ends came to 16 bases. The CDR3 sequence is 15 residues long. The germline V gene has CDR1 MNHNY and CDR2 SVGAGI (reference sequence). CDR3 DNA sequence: TGTGCCAGCAGTTGGACGACAGGAACGACCTATGGCTACACCTTC. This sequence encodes CASSWTTGTTYGYTF.

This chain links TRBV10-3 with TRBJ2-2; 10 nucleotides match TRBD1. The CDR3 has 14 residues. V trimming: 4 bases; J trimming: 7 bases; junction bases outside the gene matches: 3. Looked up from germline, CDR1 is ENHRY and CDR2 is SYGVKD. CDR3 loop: CAISGQGAGGELFF. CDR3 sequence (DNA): TGTGCCATCAGTGGACAGGGGGCAGGCGGGGAGCTGTTTTTT.

The CDR3 nucleotides read TGTGCCAGTACCGCTCGTCCGGGACAGGGGAGGGAGCAGTACTTC. The encoded protein is CASTARPGQGREQYF. The chain has TRBV19 and TRBJ2-7; 10 bases agree with TRBD1. The germline V gene has CDR1 LNHDA and CDR2 SQIVND (reference sequence). The CDR3 runs to 15 residues. V trimming: 7 bases; J trimming: 7 bases; junction bases outside the gene matches: 13.

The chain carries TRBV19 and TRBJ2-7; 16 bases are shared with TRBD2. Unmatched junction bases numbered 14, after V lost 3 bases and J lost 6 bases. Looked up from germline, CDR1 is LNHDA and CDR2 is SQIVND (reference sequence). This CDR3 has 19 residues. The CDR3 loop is CASSMRGPGLAGGLGEQYF. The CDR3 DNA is TGTGCCAGTAGTATGCGGGGGCCGGGACTAGCGGGAGGGCTGGGCGAGCAGTACTTC.

CDR3 bases: TGTGCCAGCAGCCCCCGGACTAGCGGTTGGTACAATGAGCAGTTCTTC. Its translation is CASSPRTSGWYNEQFF. The rearrangement links TRBV7-3 to TRBJ2-1; TRBD2 aligns across 10 bases. V lost 5 bases to trimming and J lost 4 bases; unmatched junction nucleotides: 8. From germline, CDR1 is SGHTA and CDR2 FQGTGA. CDR3 length: 16 amino acids.

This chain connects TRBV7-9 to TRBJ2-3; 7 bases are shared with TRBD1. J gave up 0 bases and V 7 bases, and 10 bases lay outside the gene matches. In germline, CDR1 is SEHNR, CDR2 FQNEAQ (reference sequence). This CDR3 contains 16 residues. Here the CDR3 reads CASTRDSRHSTDTQYF. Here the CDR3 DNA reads TGTGCCAGCACCCGGGACAGCCGTCATAGCACAGATACGCAGTATTTT.

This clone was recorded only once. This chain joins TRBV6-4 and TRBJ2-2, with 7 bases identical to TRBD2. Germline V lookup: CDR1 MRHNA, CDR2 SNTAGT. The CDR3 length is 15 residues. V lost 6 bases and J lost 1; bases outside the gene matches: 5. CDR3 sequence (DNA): TGTGCCAGCAGCGCAGCGGGGCTGAACACCGGGGAGCTGTTTTTT. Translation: CASSAAGLNTGELFF.

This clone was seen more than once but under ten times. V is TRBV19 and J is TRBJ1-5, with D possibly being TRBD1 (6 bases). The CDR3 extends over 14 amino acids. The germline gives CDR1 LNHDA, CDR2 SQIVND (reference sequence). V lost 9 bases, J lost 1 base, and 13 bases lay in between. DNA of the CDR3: TGTGCCAGCAAGGTTACAGGGAGCAATCAGCCCCAGCATTTT. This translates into CASKVTGSNQPQHF.

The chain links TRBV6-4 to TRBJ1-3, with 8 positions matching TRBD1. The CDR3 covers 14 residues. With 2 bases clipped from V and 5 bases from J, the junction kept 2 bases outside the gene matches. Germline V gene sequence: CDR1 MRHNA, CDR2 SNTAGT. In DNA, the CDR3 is TGTGCCAGCAGTGACCAGGGGGCTCGAAACACCATATATTTT. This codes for CASSDQGARNTIYF.

CDR3 loop: CASRRGRTTNEKLFF. The CDR3 DNA is TGTGCCAGCAGACGCGGACGGACAACTAATGAAAAACTGTTTTTT. The rearrangement links TRBV6-5 to TRBJ1-4, with D unresolved. The V end was cut by 6 bases, the J end by 0 bases, with 11 bases between. Germline V lookup: CDR1 MNHEY, CDR2 SVGAGI. The CDR3 runs to 15 residues.

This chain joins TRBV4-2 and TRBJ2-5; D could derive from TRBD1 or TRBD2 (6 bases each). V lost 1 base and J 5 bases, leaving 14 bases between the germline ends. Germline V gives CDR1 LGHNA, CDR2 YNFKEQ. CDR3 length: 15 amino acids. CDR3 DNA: TGTGCCAGCAGCCAAGGTAACGGGGGCCGGGAGACCCAGTACTTC. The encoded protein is CASSQGNGGRETQYF.

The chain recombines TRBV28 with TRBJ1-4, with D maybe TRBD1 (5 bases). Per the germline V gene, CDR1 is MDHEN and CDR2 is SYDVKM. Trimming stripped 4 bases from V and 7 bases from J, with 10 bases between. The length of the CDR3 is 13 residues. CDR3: CASSSGVVEKLFF. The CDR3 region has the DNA TGTGCCAGCAGTTCGGGGGTTGTTGAAAAACTGTTTTTT.

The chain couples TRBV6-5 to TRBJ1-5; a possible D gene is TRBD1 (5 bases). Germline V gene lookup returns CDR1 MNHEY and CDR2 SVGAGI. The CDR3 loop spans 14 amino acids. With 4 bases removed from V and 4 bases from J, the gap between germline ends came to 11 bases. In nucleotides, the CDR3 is TGTGCCAGCAGTTTCCAGGGAGGGAATCAGCCCCAGCATTTT. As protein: CASSFQGGNQPQHF.

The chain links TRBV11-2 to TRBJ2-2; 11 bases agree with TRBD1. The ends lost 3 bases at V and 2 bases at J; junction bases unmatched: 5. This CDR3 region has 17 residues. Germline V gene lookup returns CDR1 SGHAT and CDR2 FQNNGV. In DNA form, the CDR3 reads TGTGCCAGCAGCTTGCAAGGACAGGGGGCAAACACCGGGGAGCTGTTTTTT. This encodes CASSLQGQGANTGELFF.

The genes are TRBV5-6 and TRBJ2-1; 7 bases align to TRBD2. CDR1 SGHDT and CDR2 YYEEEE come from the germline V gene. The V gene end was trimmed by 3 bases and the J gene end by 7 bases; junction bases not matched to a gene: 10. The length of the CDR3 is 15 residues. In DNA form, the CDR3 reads TGTGCCAGCAGCTACGAGAGGCGGGAGACTAATGAGCAGTTCTTC. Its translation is CASSYERRETNEQFF.

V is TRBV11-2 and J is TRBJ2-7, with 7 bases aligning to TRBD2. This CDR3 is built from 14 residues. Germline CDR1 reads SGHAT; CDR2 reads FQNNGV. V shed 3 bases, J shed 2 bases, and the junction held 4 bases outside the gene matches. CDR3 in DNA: TGTGCCAGCAGCTTGAGGGAGGGTCCCTACGAGCAGTACTTC. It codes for CASSLREGPYEQYF.

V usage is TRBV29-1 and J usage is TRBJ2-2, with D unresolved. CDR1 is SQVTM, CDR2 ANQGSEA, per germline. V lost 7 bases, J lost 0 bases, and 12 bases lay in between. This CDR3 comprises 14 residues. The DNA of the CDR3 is TGCAGCGCCCGGCGTCTAGCGAACACCGGGGAGCTGTTTTTT. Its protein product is CSARRLANTGELFF.

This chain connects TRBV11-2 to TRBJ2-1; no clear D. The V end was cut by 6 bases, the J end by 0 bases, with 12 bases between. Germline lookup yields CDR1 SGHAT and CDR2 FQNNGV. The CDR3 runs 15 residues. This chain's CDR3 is CASSQDPGSYNEQFF. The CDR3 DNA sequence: TGTGCCAGCAGTCAGGACCCAGGCTCCTACAATGAGCAGTTCTTC.

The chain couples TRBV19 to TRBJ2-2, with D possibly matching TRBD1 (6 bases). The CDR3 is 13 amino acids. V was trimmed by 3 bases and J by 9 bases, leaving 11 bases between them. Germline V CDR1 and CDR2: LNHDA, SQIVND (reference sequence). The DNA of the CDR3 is TGTGCCAGTAGTATCAATGGGGGCCGGGAGCTGTTTTTT. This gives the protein CASSINGGRELFF.

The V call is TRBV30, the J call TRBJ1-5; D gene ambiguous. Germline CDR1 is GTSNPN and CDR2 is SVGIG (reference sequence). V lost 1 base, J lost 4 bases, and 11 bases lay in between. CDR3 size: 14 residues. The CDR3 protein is CAWSGFSENQPQHF. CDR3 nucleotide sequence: TGTGCCTGGAGTGGGTTCAGTGAGAATCAGCCCCAGCATTTT.

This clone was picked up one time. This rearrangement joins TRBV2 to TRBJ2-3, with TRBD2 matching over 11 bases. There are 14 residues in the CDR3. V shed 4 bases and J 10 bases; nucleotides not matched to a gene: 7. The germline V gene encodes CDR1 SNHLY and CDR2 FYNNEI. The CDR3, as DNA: TGTGCCAGCAGTGTTATTTGGGGACTAGCGGCGCAGTATTTT. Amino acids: CASSVIWGLAAQYF.

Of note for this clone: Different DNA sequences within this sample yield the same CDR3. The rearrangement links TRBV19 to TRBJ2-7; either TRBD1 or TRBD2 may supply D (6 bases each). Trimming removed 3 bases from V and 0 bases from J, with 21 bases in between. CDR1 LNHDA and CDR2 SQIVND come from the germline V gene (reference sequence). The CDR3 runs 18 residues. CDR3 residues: CASSIGGQWGVSSYEQYF. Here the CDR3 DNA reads TGTGCCAGTAGTATCGGAGGACAGTGGGGGGTCAGCTCCTACGAGCAGTACTTC.

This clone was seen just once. CDR3 residues: CASSKERTEAFF. CDR3 in DNA: TGTGCCAGCAGCAAAGAACGGACTGAAGCTTTCTTT. The rearrangement joins TRBV21-1 to TRBJ1-1. TRBV21-1 is noted as a pseudogene. The CDR3 is 12 residues long.

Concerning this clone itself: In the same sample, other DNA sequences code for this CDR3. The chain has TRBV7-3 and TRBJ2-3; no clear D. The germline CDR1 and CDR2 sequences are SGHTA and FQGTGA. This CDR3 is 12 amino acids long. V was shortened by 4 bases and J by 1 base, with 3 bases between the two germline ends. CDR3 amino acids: CASSSGTDTQYF. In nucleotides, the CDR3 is TGTGCCAGCAGCTCGGGCACAGATACGCAGTATTTT.

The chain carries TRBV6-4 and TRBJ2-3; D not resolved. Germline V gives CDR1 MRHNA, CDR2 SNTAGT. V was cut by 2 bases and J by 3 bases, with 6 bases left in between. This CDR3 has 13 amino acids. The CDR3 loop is CASSDGATDTQYF. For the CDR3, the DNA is TGTGCCAGCAGTGACGGTGCGACAGATACGCAGTATTTT.